Listed below are T cell receptor beta chains from one sample, sequenced in a study of blood T cells in healthy people across ages. Each CDR3 protein is one row after TCRdb ran MiXCR on the 5' RACE reads. Of approximately 1,000,000 distinct CDR3 sequences detected, more than 40% appear once; the ten largest clones hold around 18%. The sample comprised blood. The receptors here all came from a woman aged 55-75 years in good health. CDR3s include the opening cysteine and the closing phenylalanine or tryptophan. The order of the fields is V gene, clone size, D gene, J gene, CDR3 protein, CDR3 DNA. The D gene is left open where the match is weak. For some rows the clone size is stated as once, few or many, or as a class when expanded; others skip it.

>TRBV5-6|-|TRBD1|TRBJ2-5
CASRKTGEVETQYF
TGTGCCAGCCGGAAGACAGGGGAGGTAGAGACCCAGTACTTC
>TRBV3-1|-|-|TRBJ1-5
CASSQEFNRANQPQHF
TGTGCCAGCAGCCAAGAATTTAACAGGGCCAATCAGCCCCAGCATTTT
>TRBV29-1|-|TRBD1|TRBJ1-5
CSARTGTRRPQHF
TGCAGCGCCCGGACAGGGACGCGTCGGCCCCAGCATTTT
>TRBV5-1|-|TRBD1|TRBJ1-6
CASSGDRRNSPLHF
TGCGCCAGCAGCGGGGACAGGAGAAATTCACCCCTCCACTTT
>TRBV29-1|-|-|TRBJ2-1
CSGSSSYNEQFF
TGCAGCGGATCTAGCTCCTACAATGAGCAGTTCTTC
>TRBV5-6|-|TRBD2|TRBJ2-1
CASSPSGTPVNEQFF
TGTGCCAGCAGCCCAAGCGGGACTCCAGTCAATGAGCAGTTCTTC
>TRBV12-5|once|TRBD2|TRBJ2-1
CASGLGLLAGGYNEQFF
TGTGCTAGTGGTTTGGGCCTTTTAGCGGGAGGGTACAACGAGCAGTTCTTC
>TRBV4-2|few|-|TRBJ1-5
CASSQDSSRQPQHF
TGTGCCAGCAGCCAAGACTCGTCTAGACAGCCCCAGCATTTT
>TRBV28|-|TRBD2|TRBJ2-2
CASSLPTSGLAGELFF
TGTGCCAGCAGTCTCCCGACTAGCGGGCTGGCCGGGGAGCTGTTTTTT
>TRBV20-1|-|-|TRBJ2-3
CSAEIRGPDTQYF
TGCAGTGCTGAGATACGGGGTCCAGATACGCAGTATTTT